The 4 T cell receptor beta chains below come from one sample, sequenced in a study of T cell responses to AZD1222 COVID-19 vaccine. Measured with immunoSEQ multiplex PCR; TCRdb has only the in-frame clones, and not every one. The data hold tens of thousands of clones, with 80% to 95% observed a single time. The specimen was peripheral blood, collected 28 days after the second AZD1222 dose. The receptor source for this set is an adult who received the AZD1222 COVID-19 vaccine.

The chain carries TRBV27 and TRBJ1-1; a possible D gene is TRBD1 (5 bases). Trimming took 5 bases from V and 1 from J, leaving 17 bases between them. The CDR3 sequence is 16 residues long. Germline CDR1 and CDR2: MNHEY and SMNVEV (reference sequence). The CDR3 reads CASSPPFDSPNTEAFF. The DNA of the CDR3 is TGTGCCAGCAGTCCTCCCTTCGACAGCCCGAACACTGAAGCTTTCTTT.

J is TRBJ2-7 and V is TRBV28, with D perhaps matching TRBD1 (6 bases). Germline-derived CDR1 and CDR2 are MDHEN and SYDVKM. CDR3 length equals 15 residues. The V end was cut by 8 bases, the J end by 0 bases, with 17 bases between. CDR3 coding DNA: TGTGCCAGCCAATTAGAGGGGGTGAGCTCCTACGAGCAGTACTTC. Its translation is CASQLEGVSSYEQYF.

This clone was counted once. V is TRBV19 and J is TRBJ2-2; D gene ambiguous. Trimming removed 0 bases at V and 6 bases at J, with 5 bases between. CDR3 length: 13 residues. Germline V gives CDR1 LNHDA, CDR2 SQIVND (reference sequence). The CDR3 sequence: CASSIEGSGELFF. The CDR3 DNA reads TGTGCCAGTAGTATAGAGGGTTCCGGGGAGCTGTTTTTT.

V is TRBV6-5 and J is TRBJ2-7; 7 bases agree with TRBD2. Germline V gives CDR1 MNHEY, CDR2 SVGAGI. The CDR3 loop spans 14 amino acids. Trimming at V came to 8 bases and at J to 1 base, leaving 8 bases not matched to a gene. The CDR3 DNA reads TGTGCCAGCGAGGGATCGGGGGGATCCTACGAGCAGTACTTC. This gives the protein CASEGSGGSYEQYF.